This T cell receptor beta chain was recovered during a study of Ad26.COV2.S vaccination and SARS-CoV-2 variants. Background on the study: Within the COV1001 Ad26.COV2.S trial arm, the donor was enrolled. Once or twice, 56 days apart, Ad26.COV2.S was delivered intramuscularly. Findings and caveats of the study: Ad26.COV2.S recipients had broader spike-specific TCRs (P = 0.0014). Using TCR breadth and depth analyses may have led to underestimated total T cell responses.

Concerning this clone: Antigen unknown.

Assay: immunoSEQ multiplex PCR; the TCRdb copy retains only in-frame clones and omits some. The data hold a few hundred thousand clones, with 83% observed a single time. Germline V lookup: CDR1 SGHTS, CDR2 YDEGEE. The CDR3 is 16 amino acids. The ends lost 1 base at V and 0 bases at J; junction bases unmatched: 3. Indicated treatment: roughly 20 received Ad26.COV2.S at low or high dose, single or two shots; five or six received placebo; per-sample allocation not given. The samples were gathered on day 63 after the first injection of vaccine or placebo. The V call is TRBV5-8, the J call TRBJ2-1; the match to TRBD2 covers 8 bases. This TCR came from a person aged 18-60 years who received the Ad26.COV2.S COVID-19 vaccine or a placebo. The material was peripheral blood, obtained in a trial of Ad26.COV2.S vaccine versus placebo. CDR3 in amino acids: CASSLYLAGSYNEQFF. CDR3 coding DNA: TGTGCCAGCAGCTTGTACCTAGCGGGCTCCTACAATGAGCAGTTCTTC.